Below are 3 T cell receptor beta chains sequenced from a single sample in a study of T cell repertoires in cytomegalovirus infection. Each CDR3 protein gets one entry after TCRdb re-called the reads with MiXCR. Here the sample spans about 320,000 distinct CDR3 sequences, more than 9% being singletons. Sequenced: PBMCs. These TCRs come from a human donor in good health (CMV status not recorded). Some clones in this sample may be carry-over from other donors' samples.

This clonotype has a handful of counts. The chain carries TRBV7-6 and TRBJ2-5, with D possibly being TRBD1 or TRBD2 (6 bases each). CDR1 is SGHVS, CDR2 FNYEAQ, per germline. The CDR3 has 14 residues. Trimming cost V 5 bases and J 3 bases, with 13 bases left between them. The CDR3: CASSGGGKEETQYF. CDR3 DNA sequence: TGTGCCAGCAGCGGAGGGGGAAAGGAAGAGACCCAGTACTTC.

This clonotype was seen a handful of times. The chain is built from TRBV7-2 and TRBJ1-2; the match to TRBD1 covers 7 bases. After removal of 3 bases from V and 4 bases from J, the junction contained 8 bases not matched to a gene. Germline lookup yields CDR1 SGHTA and CDR2 FQGNSA. CDR3 length: 15 residues. CDR3 DNA sequence: TGTGCCAGCAGCTTGGGTGACAGGGACTTCTATGGCTACACCTTC. Amino acids: CASSLGDRDFYGYTF.

V and J are TRBV18 and TRBJ2-2; 8 nucleotides align to TRBD1. Per germline, CDR1 KGHSH and CDR2 LQKENI. The V gene end was trimmed by 3 bases and the J gene end by 5 bases; junction bases not matched to a gene: 11. This CDR3 spans 17 amino acids. The CDR3 DNA follows: TGTGCCAGCTCACCTTCATCACGGACAGGGCATACCGGGGAGCTGTTTTTT. This gives the protein CASSPSSRTGHTGELFF.